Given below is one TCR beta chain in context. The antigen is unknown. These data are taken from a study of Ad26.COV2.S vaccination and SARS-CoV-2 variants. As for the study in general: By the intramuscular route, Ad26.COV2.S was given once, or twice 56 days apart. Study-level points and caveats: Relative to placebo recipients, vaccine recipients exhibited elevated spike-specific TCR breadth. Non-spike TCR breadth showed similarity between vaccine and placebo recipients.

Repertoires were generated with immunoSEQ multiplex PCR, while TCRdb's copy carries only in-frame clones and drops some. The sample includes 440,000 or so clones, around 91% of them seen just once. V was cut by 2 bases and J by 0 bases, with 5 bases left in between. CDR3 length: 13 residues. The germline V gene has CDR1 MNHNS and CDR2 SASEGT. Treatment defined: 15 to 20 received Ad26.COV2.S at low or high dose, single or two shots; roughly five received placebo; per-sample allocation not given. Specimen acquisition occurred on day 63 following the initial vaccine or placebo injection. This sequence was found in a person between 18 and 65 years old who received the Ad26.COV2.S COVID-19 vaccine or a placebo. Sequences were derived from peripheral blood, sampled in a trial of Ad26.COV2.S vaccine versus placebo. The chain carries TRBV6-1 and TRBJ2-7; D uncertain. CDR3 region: CASSENFSYEQYF. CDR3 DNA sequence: TGTGCCAGCAGTGAAAACTTCTCCTACGAGCAGTACTTC.